These T cell receptor beta chains were read from a single sample in a study of ipilimumab plus nivolumab after autologous stem cell transplantation. Produced via immunoSEQ multiplex PCR; TCRdb's table is partial and in-frame only. The top ten clones hold under 30% of a sample with 12,000 or so clones, about 70% of them seen once. This specimen consisted of PBMCs, obtained in a trial of ipilimumab plus nivolumab as post-transplant consolidation. These TCRs come from a male donor with diffuse large B-cell lymphoma. Each CDR3 is given with its conserved first and last residue. Each record gives: CDR3 protein, CDR3 DNA, V gene, J gene, clone size, D gene. The D gene is left open where the match is weak. Only some rows state a clone size, as once, few, many or a class for expanded clones.

cdr3_aa: CASSFGGSGTVYEQYF
cdr3_nt: TGTGCCAGCAGCTTCGGGGGGTCCGGGACAGTTTACGAGCAGTACTTC
v_call: TRBV5-4
j_call: TRBJ2-7
clone_size: .
d_call: .

cdr3_aa: CSVAGFAHNEQFF
cdr3_nt: TGCAGCGTTGCGGGGTTTGCGCACAATGAGCAGTTCTTC
v_call: TRBV29-1
j_call: TRBJ2-1
clone_size: .
d_call: .

cdr3_aa: CASGTGLPGKYGYTF
cdr3_nt: TGTGCCAGCGGGACAGGGCTACCAGGGAAGTATGGCTACACCTTC
v_call: TRBV19
j_call: TRBJ1-2
clone_size: .
d_call: TRBD1

cdr3_aa: CASSLSDGSDLFF
cdr3_nt: TGTGCCAGCAGTTTATCGGACGGGTCGGACCTGTTTTTT
v_call: TRBV27
j_call: TRBJ1-4
clone_size: .
d_call: .

cdr3_aa: CASITGNQETQYF
cdr3_nt: TGTGCCAGCATCACAGGGAACCAAGAGACCCAGTACTTC
v_call: TRBV6-4
j_call: TRBJ2-5
clone_size: .
d_call: .

cdr3_aa: CASSPPGRVGGELFF
cdr3_nt: TGTGCCAGCAGCCCCCCCGGCAGGGTAGGCGGGGAGCTGTTTTTT
v_call: TRBV6-6
j_call: TRBJ2-2
clone_size: few
d_call: .

cdr3_aa: CASRTTGANYGYTF
cdr3_nt: TGTGCCAGCAGGACGACGGGAGCCAACTATGGCTACACCTTC
v_call: TRBV11-2
j_call: TRBJ1-2
clone_size: .
d_call: .

cdr3_aa: CASSVQGFRYGNTIYF
cdr3_nt: TGTGCCAGCAGCGTGCAAGGGTTTCGTTACGGAAACACCATATATTTT
v_call: TRBV5-6
j_call: TRBJ1-3
clone_size: .
d_call: .

cdr3_aa: CASSESGGPLSQETQYF
cdr3_nt: TGCGCCAGCAGTGAAAGCGGGGGGCCTTTATCGCAGGAGACCCAGTACTTC
v_call: TRBV10-2
j_call: TRBJ2-5
clone_size: .
d_call: TRBD2

cdr3_aa: CASSEGTNQPQHF
cdr3_nt: TGCGCCAGCAGTGAAGGCACTAATCAGCCCCAGCATTTT
v_call: TRBV10-2
j_call: TRBJ1-5
clone_size: few
d_call: .

cdr3_aa: CASSALLEQYF
cdr3_nt: TGTGCCAGCAGCGCCTTACTAGAGCAGTACTTC
v_call: TRBV6-1
j_call: TRBJ2-7
clone_size: once
d_call: .

cdr3_aa: CASRRSGANVLTF
cdr3_nt: TGTGCCAGCAGGCGAAGTGGGGCCAACGTCCTGACTTTC
v_call: TRBV13
j_call: TRBJ2-6
clone_size: few
d_call: .

cdr3_aa: CASSLQDRVFGQPQHF
cdr3_nt: TGTGCCAGCAGTTTACAGGACAGGGTCTTTGGTCAGCCCCAGCATTTT
v_call: TRBV6-5
j_call: TRBJ1-5
clone_size: .
d_call: TRBD1

cdr3_aa: CASSSLPGQGSMGTDTQYF
cdr3_nt: TGCGCCAGCAGCTCACTACCGGGACAGGGGTCGATGGGAACAGATACGCAGTATTTT
v_call: TRBV5-1
j_call: TRBJ2-3
clone_size: .
d_call: TRBD1

cdr3_aa: CASSEVGKPDGYTF
cdr3_nt: TGTGCCAGCAGTGAAGTCGGAAAACCTGATGGCTACACCTTC
v_call: TRBV2
j_call: TRBJ1-2
clone_size: few
d_call: .

cdr3_aa: CASSFGSYGYTF
cdr3_nt: TGTGCCAGCAGTTTTGGGTCCTATGGCTACACCTTC
v_call: TRBV28
j_call: TRBJ1-2
clone_size: few
d_call: .

cdr3_aa: CASGPYTEAFF
cdr3_nt: TGTGCCAGCGGTCCTTACACTGAAGCTTTCTTT
v_call: TRBV27
j_call: TRBJ1-1
clone_size: .
d_call: .

cdr3_aa: CASQEGTEAFF
cdr3_nt: TGTGCCAGCCAAGAAGGCACTGAAGCTTTCTTT
v_call: TRBV9
j_call: TRBJ1-1
clone_size: once
d_call: .

cdr3_aa: CASSNRGGTGALGNQPQHF
cdr3_nt: TGTGCCAGCAGCAACCGAGGAGGGACAGGGGCCCTGGGCAATCAGCCCCAGCATTTT
v_call: TRBV5-5
j_call: TRBJ1-5
clone_size: .
d_call: TRBD1